This T cell receptor (beta chain) was recovered during a study of OX40 agonist ivuxolimab in advanced cancers. Germline V gene lookup returns CDR1 MNHEY and CDR2 SMNVEV (reference sequence). This CDR3 spans 13 amino acids. Trimming removed 3 bases from V and 4 bases from J, with 7 bases in between. Produced via immunoSEQ multiplex PCR; TCRdb's table is partial and in-frame only. The sample holds about 100,000 clones, 91% seen once. The material was CD4+ or CD8+ T cells sorted from blood, obtained in a trial of the OX40 agonist ivuxolimab. The rearrangement joins TRBV27 to TRBJ1-5; D is unclear. The source of this sequence is an adult with an advanced solid tumor such as melanoma, head and neck, liver or kidney cancer. CDR3 in amino acids: CASSFRKNQPQHF. CDR3 sequence (DNA): TGTGCCAGCAGTTTCCGAAAAAATCAGCCCCAGCATTTT.